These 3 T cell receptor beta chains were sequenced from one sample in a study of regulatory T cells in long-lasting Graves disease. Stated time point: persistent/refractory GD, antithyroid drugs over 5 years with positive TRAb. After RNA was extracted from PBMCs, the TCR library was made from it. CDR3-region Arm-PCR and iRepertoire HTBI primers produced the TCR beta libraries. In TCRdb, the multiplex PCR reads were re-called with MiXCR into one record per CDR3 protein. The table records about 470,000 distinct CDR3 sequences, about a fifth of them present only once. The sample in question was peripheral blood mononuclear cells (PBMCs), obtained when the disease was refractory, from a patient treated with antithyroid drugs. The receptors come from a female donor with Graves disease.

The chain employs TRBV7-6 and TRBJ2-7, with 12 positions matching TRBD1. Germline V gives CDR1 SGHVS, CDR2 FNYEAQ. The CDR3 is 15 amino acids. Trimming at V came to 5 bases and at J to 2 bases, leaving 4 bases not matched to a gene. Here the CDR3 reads CASSLGTGGPYEQYF. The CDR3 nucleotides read TGTGCCAGCAGCCTCGGGACAGGGGGCCCCTACGAGCAGTACTTC.

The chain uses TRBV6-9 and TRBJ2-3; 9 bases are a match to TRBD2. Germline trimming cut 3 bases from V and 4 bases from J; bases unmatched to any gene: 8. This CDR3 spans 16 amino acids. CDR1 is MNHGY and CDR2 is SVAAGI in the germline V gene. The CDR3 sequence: CASSYGLAGISDTQYF. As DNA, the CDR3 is TGTGCCAGCAGTTACGGCCTAGCGGGAATATCAGATACGCAGTATTTT.

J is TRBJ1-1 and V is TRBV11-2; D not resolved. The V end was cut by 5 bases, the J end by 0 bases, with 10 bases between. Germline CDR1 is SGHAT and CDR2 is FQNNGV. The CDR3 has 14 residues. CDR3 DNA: TGTGCCAGCAGCGCTCAGTGGATGAACACTGAAGCTTTCTTT. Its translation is CASSAQWMNTEAFF.